This entry describes one T cell receptor beta chain. Participant-reported clinical history was the basis for cohort assignment. The sample is drawn from a study of blood T cell repertoires in COVID-19. Method: immunoSEQ multiplex PCR; TCRdb's copy keeps in-frame clones and lacks some. The sample has fewer than 350,000 clones; roughly 86% are singletons. V dropped 4 bases and J dropped 2; count of bases not matched to a gene: 2. Germline assignment: CDR1 SGHRS and CDR2 YFSETQ. The CDR3 spans 13 residues. The gene calls are TRBV5-1 and TRBJ1-2; 7 positions match TRBD1. The receptor was isolated from a woman aged 30 to 39 who had recovered from COVID-19. Sequencing used PBMCs or T cells enriched from blood (not recorded which). This CDR3 reads CASSRDRNYGYTF. The CDR3 DNA reads as TGCGCCAGCAGCCGGGACAGAAACTATGGCTACACCTTC.